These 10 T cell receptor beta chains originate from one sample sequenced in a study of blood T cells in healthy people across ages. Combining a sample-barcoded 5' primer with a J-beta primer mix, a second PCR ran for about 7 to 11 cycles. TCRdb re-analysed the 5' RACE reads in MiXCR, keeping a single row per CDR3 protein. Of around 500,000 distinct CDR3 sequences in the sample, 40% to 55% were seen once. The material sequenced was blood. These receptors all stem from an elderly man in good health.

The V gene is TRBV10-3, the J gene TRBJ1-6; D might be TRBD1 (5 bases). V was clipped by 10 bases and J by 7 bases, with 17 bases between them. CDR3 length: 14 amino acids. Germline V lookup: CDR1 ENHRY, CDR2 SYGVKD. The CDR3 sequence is CATRLEQANSPLHF. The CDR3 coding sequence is TGTGCCACCAGGCTGGAACAGGCGAATTCACCCCTCCACTTT.

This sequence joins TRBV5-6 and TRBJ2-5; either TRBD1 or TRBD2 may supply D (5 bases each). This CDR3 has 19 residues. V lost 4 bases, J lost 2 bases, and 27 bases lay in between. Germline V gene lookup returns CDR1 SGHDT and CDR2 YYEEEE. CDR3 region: CASSPRPPGWGTVQETQYF. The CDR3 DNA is TGTGCCAGCAGCCCCAGACCACCAGGGTGGGGGACCGTTCAAGAGACCCAGTACTTC.

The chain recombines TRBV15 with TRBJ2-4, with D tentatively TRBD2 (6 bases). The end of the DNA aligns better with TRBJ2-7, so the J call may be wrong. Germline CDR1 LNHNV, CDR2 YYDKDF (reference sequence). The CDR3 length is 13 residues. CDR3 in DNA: TGTGCCACCACCCGGGACTCCAAAACCGAGCAGTACTTC. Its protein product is CATTRDSKTEQYF.

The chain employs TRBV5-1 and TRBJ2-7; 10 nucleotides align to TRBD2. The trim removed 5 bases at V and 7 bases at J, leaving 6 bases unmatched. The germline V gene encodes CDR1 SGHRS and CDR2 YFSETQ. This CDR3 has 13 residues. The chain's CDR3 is CASRLLAGNEQYF. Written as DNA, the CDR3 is TGCGCCAGCAGGTTACTAGCGGGGAATGAGCAGTACTTC.

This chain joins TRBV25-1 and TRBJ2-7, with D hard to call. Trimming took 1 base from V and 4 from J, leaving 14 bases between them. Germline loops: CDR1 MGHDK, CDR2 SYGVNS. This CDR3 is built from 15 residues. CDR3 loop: CASSESVGGFYEQYF. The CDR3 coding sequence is TGTGCCAGCAGTGAATCGGTGGGCGGCTTTTACGAGCAGTACTTC.

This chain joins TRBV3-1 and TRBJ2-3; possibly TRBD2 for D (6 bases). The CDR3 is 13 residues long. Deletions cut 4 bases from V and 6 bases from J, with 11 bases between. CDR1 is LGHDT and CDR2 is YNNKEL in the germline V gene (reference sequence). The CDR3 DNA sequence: TGTGCCAGCAGCCGGGGGGTTTTGGATACGCAGTATTTT. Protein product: CASSRGVLDTQYF.

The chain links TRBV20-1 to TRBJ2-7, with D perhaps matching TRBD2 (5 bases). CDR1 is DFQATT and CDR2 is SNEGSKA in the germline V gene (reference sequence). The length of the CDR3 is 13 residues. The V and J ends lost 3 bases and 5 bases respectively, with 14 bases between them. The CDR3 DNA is TGCAGTGCTAGTATCCCCGGAGGCCACGAGCAGTACTTC. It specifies CSASIPGGHEQYF.

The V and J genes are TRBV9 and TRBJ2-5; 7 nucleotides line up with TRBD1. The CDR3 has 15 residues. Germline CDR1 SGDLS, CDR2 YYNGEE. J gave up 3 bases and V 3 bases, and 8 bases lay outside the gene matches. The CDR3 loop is CASSALTGDKETQYF. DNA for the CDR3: TGTGCCAGCAGCGCTCTTACAGGGGACAAAGAGACCCAGTACTTC. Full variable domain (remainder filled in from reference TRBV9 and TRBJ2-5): DSGVTQTPKHLITATGQRVTLRCSPRSGDLSVYWYQQSLDQGLQFLIQYYNGEERAKGNILERFSAQQFPDLHSELNLSSLELGDSALYFCASSALTGDKETQYFGPGTRLLVL.

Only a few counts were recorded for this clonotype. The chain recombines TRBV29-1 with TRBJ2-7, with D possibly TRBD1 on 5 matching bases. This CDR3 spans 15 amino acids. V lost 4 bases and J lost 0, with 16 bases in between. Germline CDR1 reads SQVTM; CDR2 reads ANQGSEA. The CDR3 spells CSVVSDSTSSYEQYF. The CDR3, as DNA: TGCAGCGTTGTTTCTGACAGTACGTCCTCCTACGAGCAGTACTTC.

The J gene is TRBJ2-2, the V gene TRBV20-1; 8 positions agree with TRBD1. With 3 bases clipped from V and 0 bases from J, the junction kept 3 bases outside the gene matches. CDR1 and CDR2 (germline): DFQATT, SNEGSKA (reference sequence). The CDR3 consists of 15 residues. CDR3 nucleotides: TGCAGTGCTAGGCCGGGACAGGCGAACACCGGGGAGCTGTTTTTT. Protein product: CSARPGQANTGELFF.